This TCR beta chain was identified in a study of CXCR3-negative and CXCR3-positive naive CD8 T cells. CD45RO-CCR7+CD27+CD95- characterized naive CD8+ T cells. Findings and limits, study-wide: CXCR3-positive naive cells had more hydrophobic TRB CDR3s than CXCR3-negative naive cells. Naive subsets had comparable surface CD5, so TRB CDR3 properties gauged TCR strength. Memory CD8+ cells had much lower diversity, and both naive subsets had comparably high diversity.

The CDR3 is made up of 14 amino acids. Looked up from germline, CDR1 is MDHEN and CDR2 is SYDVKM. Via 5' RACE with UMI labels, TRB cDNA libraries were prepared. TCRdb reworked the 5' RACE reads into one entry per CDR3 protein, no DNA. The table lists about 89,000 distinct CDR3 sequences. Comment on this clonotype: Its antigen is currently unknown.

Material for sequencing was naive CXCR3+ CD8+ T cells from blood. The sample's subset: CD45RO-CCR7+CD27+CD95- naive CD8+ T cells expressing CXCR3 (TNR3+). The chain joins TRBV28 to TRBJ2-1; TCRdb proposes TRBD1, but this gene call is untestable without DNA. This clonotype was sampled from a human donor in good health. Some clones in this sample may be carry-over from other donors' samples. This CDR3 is CASSLAGVYNEQFF.